This T cell receptor (beta chain) was identified during a study of blood T cell repertoires in COVID-19 (dated by TCRdb to 2019 to 2021). In terms of the full investigation: The collaborator samples originated in the United States, Italy and Spain and spanned the acute and convalescent phases of COVID-19. The prospective study material was composed of cDNA or gDNA derived from T cells, B-cell-depleted T cells, or PBMCs. Deeply sampled blood TCRbeta repertoires from subjects exposed to, actively infected with, or recovered from COVID-19 were included in the dataset. The repertoires were released in a freely available public database intended as a resource for research on the immune response to SARS-CoV-2. A de-identified subject ID, COVID-19 status, age in years and sex were almost always included in the sample metadata. Samples came from the ongoing ImmuneRACE study (first 160 participants) plus 1,254 subjects from 6 global collaborators. Where available, HLA class I and class II types were taken from metadata supplied by the sample provider and were not determined by assay-based typing.

The CDR3 runs 18 residues from the cysteine to the phenylalanine. Only CDR3 DNA remains: 54 bases, in frame from the first base. The germline V gene provides CDR1 SQVTM and CDR2 ANQGSEA. Trimming accounts for 8 bases at V and 1 base at J, while the number of junction bases matched to no gene is 15. As for this clone: This clone's antigen is unknown. The sample holds no much larger clone one base away, and base qualities are not on file.

Study-level results and caveats: The amount of clinical and demographic metadata varied by source and participant and was provided uncurated.

TCRbeta CDR3 regions were amplified from genomic DNA by means of the immunoSEQ Assay, a bias-controlled multiplex PCR. As for the authors' bioinformatics: Nucleated cell counts per sample were estimated from amplification of reference gene primers within the assay. To quantify the absolute abundance of each unique TCRbeta CDR3 rearrangement, sequence reads were collapsed and filtered. For each sample, productive Simpson clonality was calculated as the square root of Simpson's diversity index over productive rearrangements. TCRdb obtained this table from immuneACCESS and retained in-frame rearrangements with V and J assigned. These tables miss some clones; where compared with another copy, unresolved V genes account for less than half of the shortfall, and the remainder is unexplained. V, J and clone size are those of that table, while D and trimming were read from the DNA. In all, the sample holds about 180,000 clones, and around 84% of those were seen once. The ten largest make up about 7% of the sample.

Whole blood was collected in K2EDTA tubes by collaborating institutions according to the institutions' own protocols. For TCRbeta analysis, collaborators shipped samples in one of three forms: frozen whole blood, isolated PBMCs, or DNA extracted from either of those sample types. The origin of this receptor is a man aged 45-65 years with active or convalescent COVID-19. The chain was built from TRBV29-1 and TRBJ2-3, with 13 middle bases fitting TRBD2. Sequencing was done on a sample of peripheral blood. The DNA is TGCAGCTCCCTGTCCGGGACTAGCGGGGCATGGGGCACAGATACGCAGTATTTT. It translates as CSSLSGTSGAWGTDTQYF.